The 10 T cell receptor beta chains reported below all come from one sample, sequenced in a study of yellow fever vaccine responses in identical twins. One entry per CDR3 protein results from TCRdb running MiXCR on the RT-PCR reads. The repertoire has about 12,000 distinct CDR3 sequences, 84% of them found once; the top ten carry over 1.5%. Source: T cells from blood (PBMCs), unsorted or a sorted subset (not recorded which), taken before or after yellow fever vaccination (not recorded which). These TCRs come from a woman under 30 who received the yellow fever vaccine.

The V call is TRBV11-3, the J call TRBJ2-5; D possibly corresponds to TRBD1 (6 bases). The CDR3 has 16 amino acids. The ends were cut back, 0 bases at V and 0 bases at J, with 11 bases in the middle. From germline, CDR1 is SGHNT and CDR2 YENEEA. In DNA, the CDR3 is TGTGCCAGCAGCTTAGAATGGGGGCAGTACCAAGAGACCCAGTACTTC. Translation: CASSLEWGQYQETQYF. The full variable domain, rest sourced from reference TRBV11-3 and TRBJ2-5, is EAGVVQSPRYKIIEKKQPVAFWCNPISGHNTLYWYLQNLGQGPELLIRYENEEAVDDSQLPKDRFSAERLKGVDSTLKIQPAELGDSAVYLCASSLEWGQYQETQYFGPGTRLLVL.

This chain joins TRBV18 and TRBJ1-2; D call uncertain. V was cut by 3 bases and J by 6 bases, with 14 bases left in between. The CDR3 length is 14 residues. CDR1 and CDR2 from the germline V gene are KGHSH and LQKENI. The CDR3 DNA reads TGTGCCAGCTCACCCAATAGGGTGGATAATGGCTACACCTTC. Translating it yields CASSPNRVDNGYTF.

This chain uses TRBV28 with TRBJ1-4, with no clear D. CDR3 length equals 15 residues. The ends were cut back, 10 bases at V and 0 bases at J, with 15 bases in the middle. Germline CDR1 and CDR2: MDHEN and SYDVKM. For the CDR3, the DNA is TGTGCCACCGTCTATAGGGAAGCAACTAATGAAAAACTGTTTTTT. Its translation is CATVYREATNEKLFF.

V is TRBV29-1 and J is TRBJ2-7, with a possible D match to TRBD1 (6 bases). The CDR3 runs 11 residues. Trimming took off 7 bases at V and 1 base at J, with 8 bases between the two ends. Germline V gene sequence: CDR1 SQVTM, CDR2 ANQGSEA. The CDR3: CSGQESYEQYF. The DNA of the CDR3 is TGCAGCGGACAGGAGTCCTACGAGCAGTACTTC.

The genes are TRBV20-1 and TRBJ2-3, with TRBD1 as a possible D gene (6 bases). Trimming stripped 6 bases from V and 6 bases from J, with 16 bases between. CDR1 is DFQATT, CDR2 SNEGSKA, per germline (reference sequence). CDR3 length equals 13 residues. This chain's CDR3 is CSANLQGKDTQYF. CDR3 DNA sequence: TGCAGTGCCAACCTTCAGGGGAAGGATACGCAGTATTTT.

This sequence joins TRBV6-5 and TRBJ2-5; 9 bases agree with TRBD1. The germline V gene has CDR1 MNHEY and CDR2 SVGAGI. The length of the CDR3 is 15 residues. Trimming cost V 4 bases and J 5 bases; bases outside gene matches: 8. For the CDR3, the DNA is TGTGCCAGCAGTTCTATCACAGGGGGCATGGAGACCCAGTACTTC. Translating gives CASSSITGGMETQYF.

This clonotype appeared a few times. V and J are TRBV15 and TRBJ1-3, with D perhaps matching TRBD1 (6 bases). The CDR3 totals 18 residues. Germline CDR1 is LNHNV and CDR2 is YYDKDF (reference sequence). Trimming shortened V by 2 bases and J by 1 base, and 18 bases separated the two germline ends. For the CDR3, the DNA is TGTGCCACCAGCAGATTAGGACAGAATGCAATATCTGGAAACACCATATATTTT. Translation gives CATSRLGQNAISGNTIYF.

This clonotype has only one observation. The chain recombines TRBV27 with TRBJ2-7; the match to TRBD1 covers 8 bases. This CDR3 is 17 amino acids long. The germline CDR1 and CDR2 sequences are MNHEY and SMNVEV (reference sequence). Trimming cost V 5 bases and J 3 bases; bases outside gene matches: 15. This CDR3 is CASSPSGWTGTDYEQYF. In DNA form, the CDR3 reads TGTGCCAGCAGTCCCTCTGGTTGGACAGGGACAGACTACGAGCAGTACTTC.

The chain has TRBV5-1 and TRBJ2-2; 12 bases are shared with TRBD2. There are 15 residues in the CDR3. The J segment lost 5 bases and the V segment lost 3 bases, leaving 2 bases of the junction unmatched. CDR1 is SGHRS and CDR2 is YFSETQ in the germline V gene. CDR3 DNA: TGCGCCAGCAGCTCACTAGCGGGAGGAACCGGGGAGCTGTTTTTT. Protein: CASSSLAGGTGELFF.

The chain has TRBV6-2 or TRBV6-3 and TRBJ1-5; D call uncertain. V gave up 5 bases and J gave up 4 bases, with 12 bases separating them. CDR1 is MNHEY and CDR2 is SVGEGT in the germline V gene. The CDR3 sequence is 14 residues long. CDR3 sequence reads: CASSRLIGNQPQHF. The CDR3 coding sequence is TGTGCCAGCAGTCGACTAATAGGGAATCAGCCCCAGCATTTT.